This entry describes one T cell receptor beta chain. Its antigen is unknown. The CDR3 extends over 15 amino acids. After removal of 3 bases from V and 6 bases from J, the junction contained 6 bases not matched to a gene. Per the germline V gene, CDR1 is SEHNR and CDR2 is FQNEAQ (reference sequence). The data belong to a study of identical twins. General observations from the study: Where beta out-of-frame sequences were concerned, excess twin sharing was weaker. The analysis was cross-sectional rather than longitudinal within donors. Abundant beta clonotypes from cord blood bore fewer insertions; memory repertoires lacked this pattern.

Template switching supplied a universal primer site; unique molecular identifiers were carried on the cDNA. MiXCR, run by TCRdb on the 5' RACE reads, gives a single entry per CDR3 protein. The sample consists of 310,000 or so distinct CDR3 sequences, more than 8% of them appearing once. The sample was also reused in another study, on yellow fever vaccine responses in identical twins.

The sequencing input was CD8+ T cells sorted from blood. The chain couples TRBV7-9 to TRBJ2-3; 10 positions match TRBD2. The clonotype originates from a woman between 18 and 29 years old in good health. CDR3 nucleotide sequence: TGTGCCAGCAGCTTGACTAGCGGGCAGGTGGATACGCAGTATTTT. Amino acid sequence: CASSLTSGQVDTQYF.